The clone carrying this TCR beta chain has just a few counts. At one end the junction does not follow the germline gene, possibly because of a read error. The entry originates in a study of T cells in Graves' hyperthyroidism and ophthalmopathy. The germline V gene encodes CDR1 LNHDA and CDR2 SQIVND (reference sequence). CDR3 size: 15 residues. There were TCR beta CDR3 regions amplified from RNA transcripts. TCR CDR3 regions were first amplified by RT-PCR with HTBI primers. Each CDR3 protein is one row after TCRdb ran MiXCR on the multiplex PCR reads. The sample holds more than 500,000 distinct CDR3 sequences; under 15% are singletons and the top ten take around 4%.

This clonotype was obtained from a woman in her forties with Graves' ophthalmopathy. Sample: blood. This rearrangement joins TRBV19 to TRBJ2-2; no definite D call. This CDR3 is CASGIATANTGELFF. CDR3 DNA sequence: TGTGCCAGTGGTATAGCTACCGCGAACACCGGGGAGCTGTTTTTT.